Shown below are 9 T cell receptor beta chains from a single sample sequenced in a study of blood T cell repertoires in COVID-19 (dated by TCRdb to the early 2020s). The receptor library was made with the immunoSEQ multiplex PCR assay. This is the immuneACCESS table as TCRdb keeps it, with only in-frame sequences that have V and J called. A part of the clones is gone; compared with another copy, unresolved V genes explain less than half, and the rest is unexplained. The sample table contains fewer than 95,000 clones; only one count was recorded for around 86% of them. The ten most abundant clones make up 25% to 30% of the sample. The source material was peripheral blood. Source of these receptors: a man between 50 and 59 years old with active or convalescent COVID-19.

The CDR3 spells CASSQGSGNYGYTF. CDR3 in DNA: TGTGCCAGCAGCCAAGGGTCCGGGAACTATGGCTACACCTTC. V gene TRBV3-1 (or the pseudogene TRBV3-2) combines with J gene TRBJ1-2; D gene unclear. V was cut by 1 base and J by 2 bases, with 8 bases left in between. The V gene's germline CDR1 is LGHDT and CDR2 YNNKEL (reference sequence). This CDR3 spans 14 amino acids.

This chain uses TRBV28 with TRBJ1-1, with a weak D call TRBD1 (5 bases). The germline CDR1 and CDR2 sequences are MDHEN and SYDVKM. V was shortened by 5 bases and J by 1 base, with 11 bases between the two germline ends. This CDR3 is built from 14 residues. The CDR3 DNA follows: TGTGCCAGCAGTGGGGCAGGGTCGAACACTGAAGCTTTCTTT. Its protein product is CASSGAGSNTEAFF.

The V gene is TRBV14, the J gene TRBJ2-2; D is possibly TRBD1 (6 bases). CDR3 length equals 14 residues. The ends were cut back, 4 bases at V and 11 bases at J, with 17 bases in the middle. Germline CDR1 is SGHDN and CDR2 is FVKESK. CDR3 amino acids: CASSLRGGTGELFF. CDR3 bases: TGTGCCAGCAGCCTTCGAGGGGGAACGGGAGAGCTGTTTTTT.

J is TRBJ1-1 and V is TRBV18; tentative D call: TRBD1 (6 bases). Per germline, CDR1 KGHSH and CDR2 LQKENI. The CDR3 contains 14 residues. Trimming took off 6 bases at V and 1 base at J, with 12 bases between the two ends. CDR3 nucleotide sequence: TGTGCCAGCTCCCCAAGGACAGCGAACACTGAAGCTTTCTTT. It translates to CASSPRTANTEAFF.

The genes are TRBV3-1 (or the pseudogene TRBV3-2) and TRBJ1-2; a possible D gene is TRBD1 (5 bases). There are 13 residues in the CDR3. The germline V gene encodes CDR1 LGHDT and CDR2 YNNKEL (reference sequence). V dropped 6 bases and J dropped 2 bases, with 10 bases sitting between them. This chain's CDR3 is CASRPTENYGYTF. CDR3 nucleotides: TGTGCCAGCAGACCGACAGAGAACTATGGCTACACCTTC.

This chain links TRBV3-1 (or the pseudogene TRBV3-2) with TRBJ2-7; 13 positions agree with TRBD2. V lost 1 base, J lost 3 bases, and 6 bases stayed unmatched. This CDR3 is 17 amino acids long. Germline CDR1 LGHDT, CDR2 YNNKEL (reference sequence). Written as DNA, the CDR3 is TGTGCCAGCAGCCAAGCGGGACTAGCGGGATCCCTCTACGAGCAGTACTTC. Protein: CASSQAGLAGSLYEQYF.

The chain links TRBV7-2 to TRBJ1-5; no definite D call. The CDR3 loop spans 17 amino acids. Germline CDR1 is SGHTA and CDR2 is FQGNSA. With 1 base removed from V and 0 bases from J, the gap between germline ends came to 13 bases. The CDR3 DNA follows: TGTGCCAGCAGCTTAGAAGGGTCAGCGGTTAGCAATCAGCCCCAGCATTTT. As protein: CASSLEGSAVSNQPQHF.

The CDR3 protein is CASKQGFNTGELFF. CDR3 in DNA: TGTGCCAGTAAACAGGGGTTCAACACCGGGGAGCTGTTTTTT. The rearrangement joins TRBV19 to TRBJ2-2, with 7 bases aligning to TRBD1. The germline V gene encodes CDR1 LNHDA and CDR2 SQIVND (reference sequence). Trimming removed 7 bases from V and 2 bases from J; junction bases left unmatched: 4. The CDR3 extends over 14 amino acids.

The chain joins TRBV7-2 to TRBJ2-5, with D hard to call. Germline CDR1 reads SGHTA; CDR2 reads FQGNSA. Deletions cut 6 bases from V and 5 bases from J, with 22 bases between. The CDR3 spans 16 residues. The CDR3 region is CASSSWRLLAGETQYF. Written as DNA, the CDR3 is TGTGCCAGCAGTTCGTGGCGACTCCTTGCCGGGGAGACCCAGTACTTC.